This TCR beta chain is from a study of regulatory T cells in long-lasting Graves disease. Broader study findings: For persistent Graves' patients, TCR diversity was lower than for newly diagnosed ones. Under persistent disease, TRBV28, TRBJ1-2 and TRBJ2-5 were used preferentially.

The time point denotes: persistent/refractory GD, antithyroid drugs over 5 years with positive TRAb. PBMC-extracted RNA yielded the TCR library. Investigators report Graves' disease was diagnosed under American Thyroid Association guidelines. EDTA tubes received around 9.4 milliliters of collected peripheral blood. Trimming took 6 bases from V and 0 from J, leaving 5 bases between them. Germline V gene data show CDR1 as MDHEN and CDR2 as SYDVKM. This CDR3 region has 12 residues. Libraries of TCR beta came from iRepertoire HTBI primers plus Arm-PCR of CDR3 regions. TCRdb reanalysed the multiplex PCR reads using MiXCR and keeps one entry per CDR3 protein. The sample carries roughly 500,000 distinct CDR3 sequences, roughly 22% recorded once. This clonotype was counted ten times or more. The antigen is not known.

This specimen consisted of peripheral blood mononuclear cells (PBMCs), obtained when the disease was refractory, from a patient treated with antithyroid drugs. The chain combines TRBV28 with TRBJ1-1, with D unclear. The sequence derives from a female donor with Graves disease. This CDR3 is CASRGLNTEAFF. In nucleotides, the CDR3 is TGTGCCAGCAGGGGATTGAACACTGAAGCTTTCTTT.